What follows is one TCR beta chain and its context. This specimen comes from a study of blood T cell repertoires in COVID-19. Background on the study: T cells, B-cell-depleted T cells, or PBMCs supplied cDNA or gDNA.

In the authors' workflow: Amplification with reference gene primers provided the estimates of nucleated cell counts. Assay used: immunoSEQ multiplex PCR; TCRdb lists only in-frame clones, some missing. That table supplies the V and J calls and clone size; D and trimming were determined from the DNA. The table includes approximately 130,000 clones, 80% to 90% detected once. V lost 3 bases and J lost 6; bases outside the gene matches: 5. This CDR3 comprises 15 residues. The germline V gene has CDR1 LNHNV and CDR2 YYDKDF (reference sequence). Sequencing was done on a sample of peripheral blood. The sequence derives from a human donor in a cohort sampled during active COVID-19. The chain joins TRBV15 to TRBJ1-6; TRBD1 matches at 7 bases. The CDR3 spells CATSSMDRPNSPLHF. The CDR3 DNA is TGTGCCACCAGCAGCATGGACAGGCCTAATTCACCCCTCCACTTT.